Listed here are 26 T cell receptor beta chains from one sample, sequenced in a study of blood T cell repertoires in COVID-19. TCRdb's copy holds only in-frame clones and misses some; the assay was immunoSEQ multiplex PCR. The table lists 100,000 to 150,000 clones, 70% to 90% of them singletons. Sequenced input: peripheral blood. The receptors originated from a woman of 80 years or more with acute or convalescent COVID-19.

This chain links TRBV7-9 with TRBJ2-7, with TRBD2 matching over 13 bases. Germline V CDR1 and CDR2: SEHNR, FQNEAQ (reference sequence). V lost 5 bases and J lost 8; bases outside the gene matches: 12. The CDR3 has 16 residues. The DNA for the CDR3 is TGTGCCAGCAGCCAAGGGACTAGCGGGACCCCTACGAAGCAGTACTTC. Translated, it gives CASSQGTSGTPTKQYF.

The V gene is TRBV3-1 (or the pseudogene TRBV3-2), the J gene TRBJ2-3; the D is unclear. CDR3 length: 12 amino acids. V lost 1 base to trimming and J lost 6 bases, with 5 bases between them. CDR1 and CDR2 (germline): LGHDT, YNNKEL (reference sequence). The CDR3 DNA sequence: TGTGCCAGCAGCCAAGGGGCCGATACGCAGTATTTT. This sequence encodes CASSQGADTQYF.

The chain recombines TRBV4-1 with TRBJ2-5, with D perhaps matching TRBD1 (8 bases). The V gene's germline CDR1 is MGHRA and CDR2 YSYEKL. V was shortened by 1 base and J by 3 bases, with 18 bases between the two germline ends. This CDR3 contains 17 residues. CDR3 nucleotides: TGCGCCAGCAGCCAAGTTAGGAACAGGGGGGGAGAAGAGACCCAGTACTTC. Protein sequence: CASSQVRNRGGEETQYF.

This chain links TRBV25-1 with TRBJ1-5, with unresolved D. V lost 6 bases to trimming and J lost 3 bases, with 12 bases between them. CDR1 and CDR2 from the germline V gene are MGHDK and SYGVNS. CDR3 length equals 14 residues. CDR3 in DNA: TGTGCCAGCAGCGACTCCTTACACAATCAGCCCCAGCATTTT. Its protein is CASSDSLHNQPQHF.

The rearrangement joins TRBV7-2 to TRBJ2-2; a possible D gene is TRBD2 (6 bases). CDR3 length equals 15 residues. Trimming took off 7 bases at V and 3 bases at J, with 15 bases between the two ends. Germline values: CDR1 SGHTA, CDR2 FQGNSA. The CDR3, as DNA: TGTGCCAGCATGGTCGGGAGCCGGGACACCGGGGAGCTGTTTTTT. Translation: CASMVGSRDTGELFF. Based on the CDR3 plus reference TRBV7-2 and TRBJ2-2, the full variable domain is GAGVSQSPSNKVTEKGKDVELRCDPISGHTALYWYRQSLGQGLEFLIYFQGNSAPDKSGLPSDRFSAERTGGSVSTLTIQRTQQEDSAVYLCASMVGSRDTGELFFGEGSRLTVL.

This clone was picked up one time. The chain recombines TRBV2 with TRBJ2-5; 14 bases are shared with TRBD2. The germline V gene encodes CDR1 SNHLY and CDR2 FYNNEI. The CDR3 runs to 15 residues. V gave up 5 bases and J gave up 5 bases; unmatched junction bases: 4. Here the CDR3 DNA reads TGTGCCAGCAGTCAGACTAGCGGGGGGGCTGAGACCCAGTACTTC. Translation gives CASSQTSGGAETQYF.

The rearrangement links TRBV5-4 to TRBJ1-4; the D gene is possibly TRBD1 (6 bases). The CDR3 loop spans 16 amino acids. Germline lookup yields CDR1 SGHNT and CDR2 YYREEE (reference sequence). Trimming cost V 4 bases and J 5 bases, with 18 bases left between them. CDR3 protein: CASSKSSGALNEKLFF. The CDR3 coding sequence is TGTGCCAGCAGCAAGTCTTCAGGGGCCTTAAATGAAAAACTGTTTTTT.

The V and J genes are TRBV5-5 and TRBJ2-7; 10 bases match TRBD1. This CDR3 has 14 amino acids. Germline CDR1 SGHKS, CDR2 YYEKEE (reference sequence). V dropped 4 bases and J dropped 4; count of bases not matched to a gene: 5. The CDR3 loop is CASSKPGQGYEQYF. CDR3 coding DNA: TGTGCCAGCAGCAAACCGGGACAGGGGTACGAGCAGTACTTC.

The chain has TRBV25-1 and TRBJ1-2; tentatively, D is TRBD1 (5 bases). Germline V CDR1 and CDR2: MGHDK, SYGVNS. This CDR3 spans 14 amino acids. Trimming shortened V by 6 bases and J by 8 bases, and 19 bases separated the two germline ends. Here the CDR3 DNA reads TGTGCCAGCAGGGCCCAGGGTAGTTTTTGGGGCTACACCTTC. It encodes CASRAQGSFWGYTF.

The CDR3: CASTLGGSYGYTF. The CDR3 DNA sequence: TGTGCCAGCACCTTGGGGGGAAGCTATGGCTACACCTTC. The chain employs TRBV12-3 or TRBV12-4 and TRBJ1-2; D may be TRBD1 (5 bases). This CDR3 region has 13 residues. With 7 bases removed from V and 4 bases from J, the gap between germline ends came to 13 bases.

CDR3 residues: CASSPRQGAGYGYTF. The CDR3 DNA follows: TGTGCCAGCAGCCCGCGACAGGGGGCAGGCTATGGCTACACCTTC. This chain joins TRBV7-3 and TRBJ1-2; 10 nucleotides line up with TRBD1. The CDR3 has 15 amino acids. The ends lost 5 bases at V and 4 bases at J; junction bases unmatched: 7. Germline V gene data show CDR1 as SGHTA and CDR2 as FQGTGA.

The genes are TRBV19 and TRBJ2-3; 7 nucleotides align to TRBD1. CDR3 length: 13 residues. V lost 9 bases and J lost 10; bases outside the gene matches: 13. Germline V lookup: CDR1 LNHDA, CDR2 SQIVND (reference sequence). The CDR3 nucleotides read TGTGCCAGCACCAAAAACCAGGGGGAGTCGCAGTATTTT. It is translated as CASTKNQGESQYF.

V and J are TRBV6-5 and TRBJ1-5; D is ambiguous. The CDR3 sequence is 16 residues long. Germline assignment: CDR1 MNHEY and CDR2 SVGAGI. Trimming cost V 0 bases and J 3 bases, with 12 bases left between them. The CDR3 sequence: CASSYSGGIHNQPQHF. The CDR3, as DNA: TGTGCCAGCAGTTACTCGGGAGGGATTCACAATCAGCCCCAGCATTTT.

This rearrangement joins TRBV3-1 (or the pseudogene TRBV3-2) to TRBJ1-2; D is uncertain. Germline CDR1 and CDR2: LGHDT and YNNKEL (reference sequence). V was clipped by 0 bases and J by 7 bases, with 12 bases between them. This CDR3 spans 14 amino acids. CDR3 nucleotides: TGTGCCAGCAGCCAAGAGTGGAGGAAAGGTGGCTACACCTTC. This encodes CASSQEWRKGGYTF.

The chain has TRBV28 and TRBJ2-2; 11 bases fit TRBD2. The CDR3 consists of 15 residues. J lost 5 bases, V lost 3 bases, and 2 bases had no gene match. The germline V gene has CDR1 MDHEN and CDR2 SYDVKM. The CDR3 nucleotides are TGTGCCAGCAGTTTTCTAGCGGGAGGTACCGGGGAGCTGTTTTTT. It translates to CASSFLAGGTGELFF.

V usage is TRBV11-3 and J usage is TRBJ2-1; 9 bases align to TRBD1. Unmatched junction bases numbered 3, after V lost 5 bases and J lost 7 bases. Germline-derived CDR1 and CDR2 are SGHNT and YENEEA. The CDR3 is 13 amino acids. The CDR3 coding sequence is TGTGCCAGCAGCCTAGGGACAGGGAATGAGCAGTTCTTC. It codes for CASSLGTGNEQFF.

The V and J genes are TRBV29-1 and TRBJ1-2; tentatively, D is TRBD1 (6 bases). The CDR3 is 13 residues long. V was trimmed by 6 bases and J by 6 bases, leaving 17 bases between them. Germline CDR1 is SQVTM and CDR2 is ANQGSEA. CDR3 in amino acids: CSVRATGSNGYTF. CDR3 DNA sequence: TGCAGCGTGCGCGCAACAGGGTCGAATGGCTACACCTTC.

This rearrangement joins TRBV10-2 to TRBJ1-5; the D gene is possibly TRBD1 (5 bases). Trimming shortened V by 3 bases and J by 0 bases, and 6 bases separated the two germline ends. Germline loops: CDR1 WSHSY, CDR2 SAAADI. The CDR3 is 14 amino acids. The CDR3 region has the DNA TGCGCCAGCAGTGACGACAGTAGCAATCAGCCCCAGCATTTT. Its translation: CASSDDSSNQPQHF.

The rearrangement joins TRBV2 to TRBJ2-5; the D gene is possibly TRBD1 (5 bases). With 4 bases removed from V and 2 bases from J, the gap between germline ends came to 8 bases. This CDR3 has 13 amino acids. The V gene's germline CDR1 is SNHLY and CDR2 FYNNEI. The CDR3 spells CASSVRQQETQYF. CDR3 DNA: TGTGCCAGCAGTGTTAGACAGCAAGAGACCCAGTACTTC. The full variable domain, in which reference TRBV2 and TRBJ2-5 provide the parts outside the CDR3, is EPEVTQTPSHQVTQMGQEVILRCVPISNHLYFYWYRQILGQKVEFLVSFYNNEISEKSEIFDDQFSVERPDGSNFTLKIRSTKLEDSAMYFCASSVRQQETQYFGPGTRLLVL.

This clone was seen once. The junction does not match germline at one end; this may be a read error. V usage is TRBV29-1 and J usage is TRBJ2-2, with 8 bases aligning to TRBD1. CDR3 length equals 14 residues. Germline assignment: CDR1 SQVTM and CDR2 ANQGSEA. The CDR3 DNA reads as TGCAGCGCTGAAACAGGGGGGTTTGCCGGGGAGCTGTTTTTT. It codes for CSAETGGFAGELFF.

V and J are TRBV5-4 and TRBJ2-7, with 7 bases matching TRBD2. Germline assignment: CDR1 SGHNT and CDR2 YYREEE (reference sequence). The V segment lost 4 bases and the J segment 6 bases; nucleotides outside the gene matches: 16. This CDR3 has 16 residues. The CDR3 loop reads CASSEPSDTWEGEQYF. The CDR3 nucleotides read TGTGCCAGCAGCGAGCCGTCGGACACTTGGGAGGGCGAGCAGTACTTC.

This chain links TRBV19 with TRBJ1-1; 10 nucleotides align to TRBD1. The V gene end was trimmed by 5 bases and the J gene end by 4 bases; junction bases not matched to a gene: 7. The germline gives CDR1 LNHDA, CDR2 SQIVND (reference sequence). CDR3 length: 15 amino acids. The CDR3 here is CASSSRTGGSTEAFF. CDR3 bases: TGTGCCAGTAGTTCCCGGACAGGGGGGTCCACTGAAGCTTTCTTT. Filled out from reference TRBV19 and TRBJ1-1, the complete variable domain reads DGGITQSPKYLFRKEGQNVTLSCEQNLNHDAMYWYRQDPGQGLRLIYYSQIVNDFQKGDIAEGYSVSREKKESFPLTVTSAQKNPTAFYLCASSSRTGGSTEAFFGQGTRLTVV.

The V and J genes are TRBV5-1 and TRBJ2-3; TRBD2 is a possible D gene (6 bases). The V and J ends lost 5 bases and 2 bases respectively, with 12 bases between them. The CDR3 spans 14 residues. Germline assignment: CDR1 SGHRS and CDR2 YFSETQ. The CDR3 nucleotides are TGCGCCAGCAGACTCGGGGGATACACAGATACGCAGTATTTT. The encoded protein is CASRLGGYTDTQYF.

This clone has just a few counts. This chain joins TRBV11-2 and TRBJ1-3; the D is unclear. The germline CDR1 and CDR2 sequences are SGHAT and FQNNGV. Trimming took 6 bases from V and 0 from J, leaving 9 bases between them. The CDR3 covers 14 residues. The CDR3, as DNA: TGTGCCAGCAGGCCCGACTACTCTGGAAACACCATATATTTT. Translation gives CASRPDYSGNTIYF.

The rearrangement links TRBV9 to TRBJ2-2; D call uncertain. The CDR3 consists of 14 residues. With 0 bases removed from V and 5 bases from J, the gap between germline ends came to 8 bases. Germline CDR1 SGDLS, CDR2 YYNGEE. The CDR3: CASSVEPGTGELFF. As DNA, the CDR3 is TGTGCCAGCAGCGTAGAACCAGGAACCGGGGAGCTGTTTTTT.

The rearrangement links TRBV5-4 to TRBJ1-1, with 8 bases lining up with TRBD1. CDR1 is SGHNT and CDR2 is YYREEE in the germline V gene (reference sequence). The V segment lost 4 bases and the J segment 0 bases; nucleotides outside the gene matches: 5. The CDR3 loop spans 15 amino acids. DNA of the CDR3: TGTGCCAGCAGCCCCCGACAGGGGTTGAACACTGAAGCTTTCTTT. It specifies CASSPRQGLNTEAFF. The full variable domain, rest sourced from reference TRBV5-4 and TRBJ1-1, is ETGVTQSPTHLIKTRGQQVTLRCSSQSGHNTVSWYQQALGQGPQFIFQYYREEENGRGNFPPRFSGLQFPNYSSELNVNALELDDSALYLCASSPRQGLNTEAFFGQGTRLTVV.